One sample yielded the 20 T cell receptor beta chains listed below, sequenced in a study of cytomegalovirus exposure and HLA in healthy donors. Primers for the PCR totalled 60 Vbeta and 13 Jbeta. TCRdb's copy holds only in-frame clones and misses some; the assay was immunoSEQ multiplex PCR. The sample holds some 210,000 clones, roughly four fifths seen once. The sample taken for sequencing was PBMCs. These receptor sequences come from a woman aged 50 to 65 in good health and CMV-seropositive.

This clone was seen just once. The chain recombines TRBV7-9 with TRBJ2-3; the D is unclear. The CDR3 runs to 11 residues. CDR1 SEHNR and CDR2 FQNEAQ come from the germline V gene (reference sequence). The ends were cut back, 4 bases at V and 6 bases at J, with 5 bases in the middle. The CDR3 bases are TGTGCCAGCAGCTCCCAGGATACGCAGTATTTT. It encodes CASSSQDTQYF.

This sequence joins TRBV7-9 and TRBJ2-7, with D tentatively TRBD1 (6 bases). Germline assignment: CDR1 SEHNR and CDR2 FQNEAQ (reference sequence). The V end lost 7 bases, the J end lost 2 bases, and 15 bases lay between the germline ends. This CDR3 comprises 14 residues. The DNA for the CDR3 is TGTGCCAGCAACACAGGGACGGTCACCTACGAGCAGTACTTC. Its protein product is CASNTGTVTYEQYF.

The chain employs TRBV6-5 and TRBJ2-5; 7 nucleotides align to TRBD1. Judging by the DNA end, TRBJ2-7 fits better; the J call may be wrong. The CDR3 totals 14 residues. Germline V lookup: CDR1 MNHEY, CDR2 SVGAGI. The CDR3 protein is CASSTSGGSYEQYF. The CDR3 coding sequence is TGTGCCAGCAGTACGTCAGGGGGATCCTACGAGCAGTACTTC.

This clone turned up a few times. The chain is built from TRBV7-3 and TRBJ2-1; tentative D call: TRBD1 (6 bases). Trimming took off 2 bases at V and 13 bases at J, with 15 bases between the two ends. CDR3 size: 13 residues. Germline-derived CDR1 and CDR2 are SGHTA and FQGTGA. The CDR3 bases are TGTGCCAGCAGCTTAGTACGGGACACACAACAGTTCTTC. Its protein is CASSLVRDTQQFF. The whole variable domain, remainder taken from reference TRBV7-3 and TRBJ2-1, is GAGVSQTPSNKVTEKGKYVELRCDPISGHTALYWYRQSLGQGPEFLIYFQGTGAADDSGLPNDRFFAVRPEGSVSTLKIQRTERGDSAVYLCASSLVRDTQQFFGPGTRLTVL.

The chain is built from TRBV7-9 and TRBJ1-1; D unresolved. There are 14 residues in the CDR3. V was trimmed by 1 base and J by 6 bases, leaving 12 bases between them. Germline CDR1 SEHNR, CDR2 FQNEAQ (reference sequence). The CDR3 is CASSLVEGGAEAFF. The CDR3 region has the DNA TGTGCCAGCAGCTTAGTAGAGGGTGGGGCTGAAGCTTTCTTT.

The rearrangement joins TRBV7-2 to TRBJ1-6; 9 bases fit TRBD1. Germline V gene data show CDR1 as SGHTA and CDR2 as FQGNSA. This CDR3 has 14 amino acids. V lost 3 bases to trimming and J lost 10 bases; unmatched junction nucleotides: 4. CDR3 region: CASSFGTGSSPLHF. The CDR3 region has the DNA TGTGCCAGCAGCTTTGGGACAGGGAGCTCACCCCTCCACTTT.

The CDR3 nucleotides read TGCGCCAGCAGCCAAGATCGGTTTGGGGGAGGCACTGAAGCTTTCTTT. Its translation: CASSQDRFGGGTEAFF. V and J are TRBV4-1 and TRBJ1-1; D possibly corresponds to TRBD1 (5 bases). Germline V gene lookup returns CDR1 MGHRA and CDR2 YSYEKL. The CDR3 runs to 16 residues. V was cut by 0 bases and J by 4 bases, with 15 bases left in between.

J is TRBJ2-7 and V is TRBV4-1; 9 positions agree with TRBD1. V gave up 3 bases and J gave up 4 bases; unmatched junction bases: 4. From germline, CDR1 is MGHRA and CDR2 YSYEKL. This CDR3 has 14 residues. CDR3 coding DNA: TGCGCCAGCAGCCAGGGACAGGGAGAGTACGAGCAGTACTTC. Amino acids: CASSQGQGEYEQYF.

This chain joins TRBV7-9 and TRBJ1-3; 8 bases map to TRBD1. The CDR3 is made up of 16 amino acids. Germline-derived CDR1 and CDR2 are SEHNR and FQNEAQ (reference sequence). The trim removed 6 bases at V and 0 bases at J, leaving 7 bases unmatched. The CDR3 nucleotides read TGTGCCAGCAGGGACAGGACAGGGTCCTCTGGAAACACCATATATTTT. Its translation is CASRDRTGSSGNTIYF.

The V and J genes are TRBV10-2 and TRBJ1-1; unclear D gene. The germline V and J ends were trimmed by 0 bases and 10 bases, with 3 bases remaining between them. CDR1 is WSHSY, CDR2 SAAADI, per germline. The CDR3 loop spans 10 amino acids. Written as DNA, the CDR3 is TGCGCCAGCAGTGAGTCGAGAGCTTTCTTT. Protein sequence: CASSESRAFF.

The rearrangement joins TRBV30 to TRBJ2-7; 7 positions agree with TRBD1. Trimming cost V 5 bases and J 0 bases; bases outside gene matches: 7. The germline CDR1 and CDR2 sequences are GTSNPN and SVGIG (reference sequence). This CDR3 comprises 14 residues. The CDR3 spells CAWRKTGYSYEQYF. CDR3 DNA sequence: TGTGCCTGGCGTAAGACAGGGTACTCCTACGAGCAGTACTTC.

This clone is a singleton in its sample. The chain links TRBV27 to TRBJ2-7; TRBD1 matches 10 bases. Germline V gene data show CDR1 as MNHEY and CDR2 as SMNVEV (reference sequence). Trimming removed 6 bases from V and 7 bases from J; junction bases left unmatched: 9. The CDR3 is 14 residues long. The chain's CDR3 is CASRMTGGSREQYF. In DNA form, the CDR3 reads TGTGCCAGCAGGATGACAGGGGGCTCGCGGGAGCAGTACTTC.

This chain uses TRBV10-3 with TRBJ1-2; D is unclear. V lost 3 bases and J lost 2, with 10 bases in between. The CDR3 sequence is 14 residues long. CDR1 and CDR2 from the germline V gene are ENHRY and SYGVKD. CDR3 region: CAISDGVPNYGYTF. CDR3 DNA: TGTGCCATCAGTGACGGGGTTCCCAACTATGGCTACACCTTC.

The J gene is TRBJ1-4, the V gene TRBV7-6; 8 nucleotides line up with TRBD1. V trimming: 5 bases; J trimming: 5 bases; junction bases outside the gene matches: 10. Germline CDR1 is SGHVS and CDR2 is FNYEAQ. There are 16 residues in the CDR3. CDR3 region: CASSQFARQGNEKLFF. In nucleotides, the CDR3 is TGTGCCAGCAGCCAATTCGCGAGACAGGGGAATGAAAAACTGTTTTTT.

The V and J genes are TRBV18 and TRBJ2-4, with a weak D call TRBD1 (5 bases). The V and J ends lost 5 bases and 8 bases respectively, with 16 bases between them. This CDR3 is built from 14 residues. CDR1 is KGHSH and CDR2 is LQKENI in the germline V gene. CDR3 DNA sequence: TGTGCCAGCTCATCGACAGCAAAGTTGCACATTCAGTACTTC. It translates to CASSSTAKLHIQYF.

V usage is TRBV7-3 and J usage is TRBJ2-2; 11 bases are a match to TRBD2. This CDR3 is built from 16 residues. Per germline, CDR1 SGHTA and CDR2 FQGTGA. The V segment lost 4 bases and the J segment 4 bases; nucleotides outside the gene matches: 5. The DNA of the CDR3 is TGTGCCAGCAGCTCTAGCGGGGGGTTTGGCACCGGGGAGCTGTTTTTT. Its protein product is CASSSSGGFGTGELFF.

The rearrangement links TRBV18 to TRBJ2-3, with D unclear. Per germline, CDR1 KGHSH and CDR2 LQKENI. The CDR3 runs to 12 residues. V was trimmed by 3 bases and J by 6 bases, leaving 7 bases between them. DNA for the CDR3: TGTGCCAGCTCACCTACTCTCGATACGCAGTATTTT. It translates to CASSPTLDTQYF.

The rearrangement links TRBV28 to TRBJ1-2; D is perhaps TRBD1 (6 bases). The CDR3 runs 14 residues. From germline, CDR1 is MDHEN and CDR2 SYDVKM. V lost 2 bases to trimming and J lost 4 bases, with 11 bases between them. The CDR3 sequence is CASSLHQGSYGYTF. The CDR3 DNA is TGTGCCAGCAGTTTACACCAGGGGAGCTATGGCTACACCTTC.

This rearrangement joins TRBV6-4 to TRBJ1-2; 9 bases are a match to TRBD1. The trim removed 4 bases at V and 8 bases at J, leaving 8 bases unmatched. The CDR3 runs to 14 residues. Germline V gene sequence: CDR1 MRHNA, CDR2 SNTAGT. In DNA form, the CDR3 reads TGTGCCAGCAGTGCAGCGGGACAGGGCTACGGCTACACCTTC. Amino acids: CASSAAGQGYGYTF.

The chain links TRBV28 to TRBJ2-2; 11 nucleotides align to TRBD2. CDR1 and CDR2 from the germline V gene are MDHEN and SYDVKM. The CDR3 has 17 amino acids. V trimming: 6 bases; J trimming: 2 bases; junction bases outside the gene matches: 8. The CDR3 spells CASSSPTSGANTGELFF. The CDR3 DNA is TGTGCCAGCAGCTCCCCGACTAGCGGGGCAAACACCGGGGAGCTGTTTTTT. The full variable domain, with the rest looked up from reference TRBV28 and TRBJ2-2, is DVKVTQSSRYLVKRTGEKVFLECVQDMDHENMFWYRQDPGLGLRLIYFSYDVKMKEKGDIPEGYSVSREKKERFSLILESASTNQTSMYLCASSSPTSGANTGELFFGEGSRLTVL.